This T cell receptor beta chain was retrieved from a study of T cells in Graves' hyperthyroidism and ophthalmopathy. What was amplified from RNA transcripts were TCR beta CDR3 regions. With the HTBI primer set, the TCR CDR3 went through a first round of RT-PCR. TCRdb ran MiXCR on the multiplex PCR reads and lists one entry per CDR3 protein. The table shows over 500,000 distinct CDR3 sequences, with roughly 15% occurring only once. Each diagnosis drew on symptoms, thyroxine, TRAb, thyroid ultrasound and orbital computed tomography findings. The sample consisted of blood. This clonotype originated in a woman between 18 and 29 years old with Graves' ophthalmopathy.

The CDR3 DNA reads as TGTGCTAGTGGTAAGGGACAGGGGGCCCTGAACACTGAAGCTTTCTTT. It specifies CASGKGQGALNTEAFF. This sequence joins TRBV12-5 and TRBJ1-1; TRBD1 matches 12 bases. The germline CDR1 and CDR2 sequences are LGHNT and FRNRAP. This CDR3 comprises 16 residues. With 5 bases clipped from V and 0 bases from J, the junction kept 4 bases outside the gene matches.